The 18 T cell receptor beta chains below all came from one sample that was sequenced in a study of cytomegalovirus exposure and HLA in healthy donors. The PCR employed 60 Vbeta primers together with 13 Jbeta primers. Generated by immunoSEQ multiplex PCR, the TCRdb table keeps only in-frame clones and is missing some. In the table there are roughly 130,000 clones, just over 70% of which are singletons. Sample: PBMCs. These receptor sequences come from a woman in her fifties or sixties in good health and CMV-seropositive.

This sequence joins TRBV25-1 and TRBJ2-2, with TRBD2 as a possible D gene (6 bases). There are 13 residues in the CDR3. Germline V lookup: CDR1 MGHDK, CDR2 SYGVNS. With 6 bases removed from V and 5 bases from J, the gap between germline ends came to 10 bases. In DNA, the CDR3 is TGTGCCAGCAGCCACGGAGGGACCGGGGAGCTGTTTTTT. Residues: CASSHGGTGELFF.

CDR3 loop: CASSDGGFTDTQYF. The CDR3 nucleotides are TGTGCCAGCAGTGACGGGGGGTTCACAGATACGCAGTATTTT. J is TRBJ2-3 and V is TRBV6-4; tentative D call: TRBD2 (6 bases). From germline, CDR1 is MRHNA and CDR2 SNTAGT. V was pared by 2 bases and J by 2 bases, with 8 bases between. CDR3 size: 14 residues.

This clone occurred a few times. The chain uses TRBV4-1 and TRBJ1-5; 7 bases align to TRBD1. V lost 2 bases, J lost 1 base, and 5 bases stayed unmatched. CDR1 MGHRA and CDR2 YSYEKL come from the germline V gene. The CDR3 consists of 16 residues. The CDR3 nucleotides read TGCGCCAGCAGCCAAACGGCACAGGGGAGCAATCAGCCCCAGCATTTT. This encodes CASSQTAQGSNQPQHF.

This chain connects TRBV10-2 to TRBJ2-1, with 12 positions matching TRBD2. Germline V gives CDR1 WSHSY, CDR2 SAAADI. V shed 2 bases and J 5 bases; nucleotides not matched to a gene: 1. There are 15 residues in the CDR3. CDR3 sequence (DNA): TGCGCCAGCAGTGAGCCTAGCGGGGGGGACAATGAGCAGTTCTTC. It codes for CASSEPSGGDNEQFF.

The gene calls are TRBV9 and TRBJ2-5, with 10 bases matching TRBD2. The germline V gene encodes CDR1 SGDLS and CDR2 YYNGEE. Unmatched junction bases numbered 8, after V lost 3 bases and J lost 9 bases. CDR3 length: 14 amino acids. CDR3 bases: TGTGCCAGCAGCGAGGGAGCGGGGGGGATGGCCCAGTACTTC. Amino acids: CASSEGAGGMAQYF. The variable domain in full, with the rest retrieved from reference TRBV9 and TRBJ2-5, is DSGVTQTPKHLITATGQRVTLRCSPRSGDLSVYWYQQSLDQGLQFLIQYYNGEERAKGNILERFSAQQFPDLHSELNLSSLELGDSALYFCASSEGAGGMAQYFGPGTRLLVL.

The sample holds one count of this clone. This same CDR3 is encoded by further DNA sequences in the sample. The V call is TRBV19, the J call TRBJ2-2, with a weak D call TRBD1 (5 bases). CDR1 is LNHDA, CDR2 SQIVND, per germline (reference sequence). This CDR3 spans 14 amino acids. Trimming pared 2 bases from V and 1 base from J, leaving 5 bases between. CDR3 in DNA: TGTGCCAGTAGTATACAGGGGAACACCGGGGAGCTGTTTTTT. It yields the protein CASSIQGNTGELFF.

Here the CDR3 reads CASTLPGGTEAFF. In DNA, the CDR3 is TGTGCCAGCACCCTGCCCGGGGGGACTGAAGCTTTCTTT. J is TRBJ1-1 and V is TRBV6-5, with D possibly TRBD1 on 5 matching bases. There are 13 residues in the CDR3. Germline CDR1 reads MNHEY; CDR2 reads SVGAGI. The V and J ends lost 7 bases and 5 bases respectively, with 14 bases between them.

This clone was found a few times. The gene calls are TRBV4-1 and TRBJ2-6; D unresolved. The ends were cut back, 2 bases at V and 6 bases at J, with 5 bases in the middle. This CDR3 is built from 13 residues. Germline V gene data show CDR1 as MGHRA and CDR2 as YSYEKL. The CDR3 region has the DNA TGCGCCAGCAGCCAACATGTGGCCAACGTCCTGACTTTC. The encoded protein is CASSQHVANVLTF.

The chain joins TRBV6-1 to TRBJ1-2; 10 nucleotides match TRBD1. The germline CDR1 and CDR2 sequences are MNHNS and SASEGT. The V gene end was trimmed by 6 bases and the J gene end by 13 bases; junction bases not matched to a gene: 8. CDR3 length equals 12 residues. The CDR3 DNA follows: TGTGCCAGCAGGTCCGGGACAGGGGCCGGCACCTTC. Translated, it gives CASRSGTGAGTF.

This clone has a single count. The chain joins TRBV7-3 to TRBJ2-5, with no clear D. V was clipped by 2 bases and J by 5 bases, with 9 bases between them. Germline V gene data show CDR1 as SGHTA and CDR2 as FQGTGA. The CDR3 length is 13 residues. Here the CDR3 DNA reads TGTGCCAGCAGCTTAGCTCACGGGGAGACCCAGTACTTC. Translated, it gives CASSLAHGETQYF.

In DNA form, the CDR3 reads TGTGCCACCAGCAGGATTGGGAGGACAGGGGGAGGCTACACCTTC. It codes for CATSRIGRTGGGYTF. This sequence joins TRBV15 and TRBJ1-2; 10 bases line up with TRBD1. J was trimmed by 8 bases and V by 3 bases; bases with no gene match: 9. Germline CDR1 and CDR2: LNHNV and YYDKDF (reference sequence). The CDR3 runs 15 residues. The variable domain in full, completed from reference TRBV15 and TRBJ1-2, reads DAMVIQNPRYQVTQFGKPVTLSCSQTLNHNVMYWYQQKSSQAPKLLFHYYDKDFNNEADTPDNFQSRRPNTSFCFLDIRSPGLGDTAMYLCATSRIGRTGGGYTFGSGTRLTVV.

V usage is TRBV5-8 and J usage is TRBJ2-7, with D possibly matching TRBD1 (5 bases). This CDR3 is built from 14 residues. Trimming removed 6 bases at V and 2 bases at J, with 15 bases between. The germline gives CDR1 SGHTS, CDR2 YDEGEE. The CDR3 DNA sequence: TGTGCCAGCATGAACAGGCCAAATACCTACGAGCAGTACTTC. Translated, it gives CASMNRPNTYEQYF.

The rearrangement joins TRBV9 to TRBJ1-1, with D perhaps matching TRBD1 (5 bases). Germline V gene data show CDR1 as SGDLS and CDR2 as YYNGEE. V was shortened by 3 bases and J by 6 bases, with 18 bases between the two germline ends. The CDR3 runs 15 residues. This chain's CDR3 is CASSAGGGWGAEAFF. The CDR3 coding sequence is TGTGCCAGCAGCGCGGGAGGTGGTTGGGGCGCTGAAGCTTTCTTT.

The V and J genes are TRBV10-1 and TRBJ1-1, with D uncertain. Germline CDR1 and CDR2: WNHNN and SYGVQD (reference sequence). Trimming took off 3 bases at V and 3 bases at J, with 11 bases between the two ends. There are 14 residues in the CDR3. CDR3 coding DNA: TGCGCCAGCAGTGAAGACGAGAGGGACACTGAAGCTTTCTTT. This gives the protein CASSEDERDTEAFF.

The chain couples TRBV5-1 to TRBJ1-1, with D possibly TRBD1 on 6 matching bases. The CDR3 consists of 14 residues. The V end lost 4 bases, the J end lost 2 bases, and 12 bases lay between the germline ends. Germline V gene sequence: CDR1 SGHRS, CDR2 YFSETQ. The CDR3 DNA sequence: TGCGCCAGCAGCCCTAGGACAGACAACACTGAAGCTTTCTTT. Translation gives CASSPRTDNTEAFF.

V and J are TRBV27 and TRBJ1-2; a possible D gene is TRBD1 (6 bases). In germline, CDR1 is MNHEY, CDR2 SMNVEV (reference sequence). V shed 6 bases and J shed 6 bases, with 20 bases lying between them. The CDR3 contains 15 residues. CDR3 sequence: CASSKPGQRGNGYTF. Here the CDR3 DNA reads TGTGCCAGCAGCAAACCGGGACAACGAGGGAATGGCTACACCTTC.

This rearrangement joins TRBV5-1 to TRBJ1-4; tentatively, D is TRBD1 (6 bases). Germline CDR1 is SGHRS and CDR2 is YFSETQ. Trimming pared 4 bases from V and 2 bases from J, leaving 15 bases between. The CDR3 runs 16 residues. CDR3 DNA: TGCGCCAGCAGCGAACAGGGTGGTGCGACTAATGAAAAACTGTTTTTT. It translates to CASSEQGGATNEKLFF.

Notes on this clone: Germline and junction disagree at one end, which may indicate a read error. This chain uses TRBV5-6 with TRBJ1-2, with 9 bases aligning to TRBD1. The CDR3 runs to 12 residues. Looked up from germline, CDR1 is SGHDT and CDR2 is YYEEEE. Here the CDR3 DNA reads TGTGCCAGCAGCCCGGCCGGACAGGGGTGGGCCTTC. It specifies CASSPAGQGWAF.